Listed here are 16 T cell receptor beta chains from one sample, sequenced in a study of OX40 agonist ivuxolimab in advanced cancers. Sequencing was performed with immunoSEQ multiplex PCR; in TCRdb, only in-frame clones are kept and a portion is missing. The repertoire holds some 87,000 clones, 90% seen once, with 1.5% to 2% in the top ten. Sequencing used CD4+ or CD8+ T cells sorted from blood, obtained in a trial of the OX40 agonist ivuxolimab. These receptor sequences come from an adult with an advanced solid tumor such as melanoma, head and neck, liver or kidney cancer.

In this sample, this clone turned up once. V usage is TRBV7-8 and J usage is TRBJ1-3; no firm D call. The CDR3 sequence is 14 residues long. V lost 4 bases, J lost 3 bases, and 10 bases lay in between. The germline V gene encodes CDR1 SGHVS and CDR2 FQNEAQ. The CDR3 spells CASSSPGFGNTIYF. The CDR3 DNA follows: TGTGCCAGCAGCTCACCGGGTTTTGGAAACACCATATATTTT.

DNA of the CDR3: TGCAGCGGGGGGCAGGGGGCCTCCGAGCAGTACTTC. Its protein is CSGGQGASEQYF. V gene TRBV29-1 combines with J gene TRBJ2-7, with TRBD1 matching over 8 bases. Germline-derived CDR1 and CDR2 are SQVTM and ANQGSEA. The V gene end was trimmed by 7 bases and the J gene end by 6 bases; junction bases not matched to a gene: 8. The CDR3 has 12 residues.

V is TRBV11-3 and J is TRBJ2-2; 10 bases are a match to TRBD2. The CDR3 is 16 residues long. Trimming at V came to 1 base and at J to 8 bases, leaving 7 bases not matched to a gene. Germline CDR1 SGHNT, CDR2 YENEEA. The CDR3 is CASSLGTSSGRGELFF. The CDR3, as DNA: TGTGCCAGCAGCTTAGGGACCTCTAGCGGGAGAGGGGAGCTGTTTTTT.

The genes are TRBV11-2 and TRBJ1-6; the D is unclear. Germline loops: CDR1 SGHAT, CDR2 FQNNGV. The CDR3 is 14 residues long. The V end was cut by 5 bases, the J end by 9 bases, with 14 bases between. The CDR3 sequence is CASSPHTGGSPLHF. The CDR3 DNA follows: TGTGCCAGCAGCCCCCATACGGGTGGTTCACCCCTCCACTTT.

The CDR3 loop is CASSLVAGAPYNEQFF. In DNA, the CDR3 is TGTGCCAGCAGCTTAGTAGCGGGGGCGCCCTACAATGAGCAGTTCTTC. This rearrangement joins TRBV7-9 to TRBJ2-1, with 9 bases that match TRBD2. V trimming: 1 base; J trimming: 2 bases; junction bases outside the gene matches: 3. The CDR3 sequence is 16 residues long. Germline V gene sequence: CDR1 SEHNR, CDR2 FQNEAQ (reference sequence).

The chain couples TRBV4-3 to TRBJ2-2; 8 bases are a match to TRBD2. This CDR3 has 14 residues. J was trimmed by 5 bases and V by 4 bases; bases with no gene match: 3. CDR1 and CDR2 (germline): LGHNA, YSLEER. The CDR3 protein is CASSPRLATGELFF. CDR3 nucleotide sequence: TGCGCCAGCAGCCCCAGACTAGCGACCGGGGAGCTGTTTTTT.

This clone was found once. The gene calls are TRBV18 and TRBJ1-1; the D gene is possibly TRBD1 (6 bases). V dropped 1 base and J dropped 4 bases, with 13 bases sitting between them. The CDR3 covers 15 residues. Germline V gives CDR1 KGHSH, CDR2 LQKENI. CDR3 sequence (DNA): TGTGCCAGCTCACCACTACAGGGAGGAGGCACTGAAGCTTTCTTT. This gives the protein CASSPLQGGGTEAFF.

The CDR3 protein is CASSIGEVTDTQYF. CDR3 nucleotide sequence: TGTGCCAGTAGTATCGGGGAGGTGACAGATACGCAGTATTTT. This chain links TRBV19 with TRBJ2-3, with D maybe TRBD2 (6 bases). There are 14 residues in the CDR3. CDR1 and CDR2 (germline): LNHDA, SQIVND (reference sequence). The V gene lost 3 bases and the J gene lost 3 bases, with 10 bases spanning the gap.

The CDR3, as DNA: TGTGCCAGCAGCCCCGGGGGGAGGGCTAGTCTTAGCTACGAGCAGTACTTC. As protein: CASSPGGRASLSYEQYF. V is TRBV5-4 and J is TRBJ2-7, with 7 bases that match TRBD2. With 4 bases clipped from V and 3 bases from J, the junction kept 16 bases outside the gene matches. Germline CDR1 reads SGHNT; CDR2 reads YYREEE (reference sequence). The length of the CDR3 is 17 residues.

This chain joins TRBV7-3 and TRBJ2-7; 9 positions match TRBD2. Germline V gene data show CDR1 as SGHTA and CDR2 as FQGTGA. The CDR3 runs to 15 residues. Germline trimming cut 5 bases from V and 4 bases from J; bases unmatched to any gene: 9. CDR3 loop: CASSPGSGSTYEQYF. CDR3 DNA sequence: TGTGCCAGCAGCCCCGGTAGCGGGAGTACGTACGAGCAGTACTTC.

This chain uses TRBV6-1 with TRBJ1-2; D is uncertain. Trimming cost V 8 bases and J 8 bases, with 12 bases left between them. CDR3 length: 11 amino acids. Germline V lookup: CDR1 MNHNS, CDR2 SASEGT. The CDR3 loop reads CASYNVWGYTF. The DNA of the CDR3 is TGTGCCAGCTATAACGTGTGGGGCTACACCTTC.

This clone was detected a few times. The V call is TRBV6-5, the J call TRBJ1-1, with D maybe TRBD1 (5 bases). CDR1 is MNHEY and CDR2 is SVGAGI in the germline V gene. The length of the CDR3 is 13 residues. The ends were cut back, 7 bases at V and 1 base at J, with 10 bases in the middle. CDR3 coding DNA: TGTGCCAGCACCCGGGGGAGGAACACTGAAGCTTTCTTT. It encodes CASTRGRNTEAFF.

The V gene is TRBV6-5, the J gene TRBJ1-2; D unresolved. CDR3 length: 15 amino acids. Per the germline V gene, CDR1 is MNHEY and CDR2 is SVGAGI. Between the trimmed V and J ends, which lost 6 bases and 2 bases, there was a span of 16 bases. CDR3 DNA sequence: TGTGCCAGCAGGAAAATTACCGGGATCAACTATGGCTACACCTTC. Translating it yields CASRKITGINYGYTF.

The V gene is TRBV28, the J gene TRBJ1-4; D is undetermined. Between the trimmed V and J ends, which lost 5 bases and 8 bases, there was a span of 15 bases. The germline CDR1 and CDR2 sequences are MDHEN and SYDVKM. This CDR3 contains 14 residues. This CDR3 reads CASSLDRGREKLFF. In DNA form, the CDR3 reads TGTGCCAGCAGTCTGGACCGCGGGCGGGAAAAACTGTTTTTT.

The chain couples TRBV27 to TRBJ2-3; the D is unclear. The germline V gene has CDR1 MNHEY and CDR2 SMNVEV (reference sequence). The V and J ends lost 2 bases and 6 bases respectively, with 12 bases between them. The CDR3 is 14 residues long. The CDR3 reads CASSLTRNGDTQYF. DNA for the CDR3: TGTGCCAGCAGTTTAACCAGGAACGGTGATACGCAGTATTTT.

This rearrangement joins TRBV10-3 to TRBJ2-7; D perhaps matches TRBD1 (6 bases). This CDR3 spans 15 amino acids. Germline assignment: CDR1 ENHRY and CDR2 SYGVKD. Deletions cut 3 bases from V and 3 bases from J, with 15 bases between. The CDR3 sequence is CAISDDADRYYEQYF. The CDR3 DNA reads TGTGCCATCAGTGACGATGCGGACAGATACTACGAGCAGTACTTC.